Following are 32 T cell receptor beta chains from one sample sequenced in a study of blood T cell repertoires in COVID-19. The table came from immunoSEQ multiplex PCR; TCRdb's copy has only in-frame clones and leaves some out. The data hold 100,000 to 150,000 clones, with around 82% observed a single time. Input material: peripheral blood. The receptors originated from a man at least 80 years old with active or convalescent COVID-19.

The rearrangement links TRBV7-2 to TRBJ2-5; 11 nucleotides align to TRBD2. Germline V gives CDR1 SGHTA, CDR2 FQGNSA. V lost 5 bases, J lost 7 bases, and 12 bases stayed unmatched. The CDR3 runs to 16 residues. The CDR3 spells CASSPLAGGLGATQYF. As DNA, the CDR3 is TGTGCCAGCAGCCCGTTAGCGGGGGGGCTGGGGGCGACCCAGTACTTC.

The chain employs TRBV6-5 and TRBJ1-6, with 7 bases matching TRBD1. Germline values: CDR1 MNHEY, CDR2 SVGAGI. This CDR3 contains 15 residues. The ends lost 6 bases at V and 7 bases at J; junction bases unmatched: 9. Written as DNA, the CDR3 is TGTGCCAGCAGCCGGACAGGAGAGGCGAATTCACCCCTCCACTTT. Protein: CASSRTGEANSPLHF.

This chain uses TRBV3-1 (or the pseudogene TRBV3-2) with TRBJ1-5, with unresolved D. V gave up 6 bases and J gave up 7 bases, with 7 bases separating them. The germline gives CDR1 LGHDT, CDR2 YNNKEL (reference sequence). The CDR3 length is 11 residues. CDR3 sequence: CASRLHQPQHF. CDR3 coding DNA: TGTGCCAGCAGACTGCACCAGCCCCAGCATTTT.

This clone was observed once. This CDR3 is CASSEAGRGGQYF. The DNA for the CDR3 is TGTGCCAGCAGTGAAGCGGGCCGCGGGGGGCAGTACTTC. This rearrangement joins TRBV2 to TRBJ2-7, with 7 bases identical to TRBD2. V was pared by 0 bases and J by 9 bases, with 5 bases of the junction left unmatched. Germline CDR1 and CDR2: SNHLY and FYNNEI. CDR3 size: 13 residues.

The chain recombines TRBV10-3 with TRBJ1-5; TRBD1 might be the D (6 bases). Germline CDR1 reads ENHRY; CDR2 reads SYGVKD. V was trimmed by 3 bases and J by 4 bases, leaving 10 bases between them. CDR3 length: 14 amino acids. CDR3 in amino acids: CAISDGTLNQPQHF. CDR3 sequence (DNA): TGTGCCATCAGTGATGGGACATTAAATCAGCCCCAGCATTTT.

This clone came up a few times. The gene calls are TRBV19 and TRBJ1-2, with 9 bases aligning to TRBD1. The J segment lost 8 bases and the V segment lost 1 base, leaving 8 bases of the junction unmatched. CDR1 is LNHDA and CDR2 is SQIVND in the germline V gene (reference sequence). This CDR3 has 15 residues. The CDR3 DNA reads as TGTGCCAGTAGTATAGTAAACAGGGGGCAAGGAGGCTACACCTTC. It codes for CASSIVNRGQGGYTF.

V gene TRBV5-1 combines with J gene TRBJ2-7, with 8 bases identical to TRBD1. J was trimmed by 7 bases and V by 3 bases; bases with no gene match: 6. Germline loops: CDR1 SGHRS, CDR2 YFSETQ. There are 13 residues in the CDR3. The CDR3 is CASSSQGAEEQYF. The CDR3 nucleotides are TGCGCCAGCAGCTCGCAGGGGGCAGAGGAGCAGTACTTC. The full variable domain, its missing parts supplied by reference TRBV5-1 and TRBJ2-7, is KAGVTQTPRYLIKTRGQQVTLSCSPISGHRSVSWYQQTPGQGLQFLFEYFSETQRNKGNFPGRFSGRQFSNSRSEMNVSTLELGDSALYLCASSSQGAEEQYFGPGTRLTVT.

The CDR3 DNA is TGTGCCAGCAATACTAACTATGGCTACACCTTC. Translating it yields CASNTNYGYTF. This sequence joins TRBV6-5 and TRBJ1-2; no reliable D call. Germline-derived CDR1 and CDR2 are MNHEY and SVGAGI. V gave up 7 bases and J gave up 0 bases, with 3 bases separating them. The CDR3 loop spans 11 amino acids.

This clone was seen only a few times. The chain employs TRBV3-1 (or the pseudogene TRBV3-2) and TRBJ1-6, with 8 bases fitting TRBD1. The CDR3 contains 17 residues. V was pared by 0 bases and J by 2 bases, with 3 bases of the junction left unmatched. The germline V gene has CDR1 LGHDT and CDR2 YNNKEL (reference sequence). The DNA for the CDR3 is TGTGCCAGCAGCCAAGAAGGGACAGGAACCTATAATTCACCCCTCCACTTT. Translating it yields CASSQEGTGTYNSPLHF.

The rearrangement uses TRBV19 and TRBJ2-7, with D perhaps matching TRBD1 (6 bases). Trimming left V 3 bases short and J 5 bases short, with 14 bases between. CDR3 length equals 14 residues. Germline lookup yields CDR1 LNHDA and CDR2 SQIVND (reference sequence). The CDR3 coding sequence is TGTGCCAGTAGTATTAGGTGGACAGATCACGAGCAGTACTTC. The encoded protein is CASSIRWTDHEQYF.

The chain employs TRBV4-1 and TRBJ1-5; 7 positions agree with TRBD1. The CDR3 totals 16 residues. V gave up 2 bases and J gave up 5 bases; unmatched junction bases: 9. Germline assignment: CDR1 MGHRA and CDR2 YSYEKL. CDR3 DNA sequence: TGCGCCAGCAGCCAAACCGACAGGGCCCCTTATCAGCCCCAGCATTTT. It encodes CASSQTDRAPYQPQHF.

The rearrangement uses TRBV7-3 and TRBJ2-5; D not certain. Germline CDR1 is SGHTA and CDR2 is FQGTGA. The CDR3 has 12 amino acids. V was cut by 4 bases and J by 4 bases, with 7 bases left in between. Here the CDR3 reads CASSSPPETQYF. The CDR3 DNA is TGTGCCAGCAGCTCTCCCCCAGAGACCCAGTACTTC.

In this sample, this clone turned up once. The CDR3 region has the DNA TGTGCCTCCTCTAGTGGGGGGGCCGGGGAGCTGTTTTTT. Translation gives CASSSGGAGELFF. V gene TRBV11-1 combines with J gene TRBJ2-2, with 7 bases fitting TRBD2. This CDR3 comprises 13 residues. Germline CDR1 is SGHAT and CDR2 is FQDESV (reference sequence). V shed 11 bases and J 6 bases; nucleotides not matched to a gene: 9.

CDR3 nucleotide sequence: TGTGCCAGCAGCTTAGTTGGACTAGCGATACCCCCTCGGGAGCAGTACTTC. Translated, it gives CASSLVGLAIPPREQYF. The chain carries TRBV11-2 and TRBJ2-7, with 9 nucleotides matching TRBD2. V dropped 1 base and J dropped 7; count of bases not matched to a gene: 14. Germline V lookup: CDR1 SGHAT, CDR2 FQNNGV. CDR3 length equals 17 residues.

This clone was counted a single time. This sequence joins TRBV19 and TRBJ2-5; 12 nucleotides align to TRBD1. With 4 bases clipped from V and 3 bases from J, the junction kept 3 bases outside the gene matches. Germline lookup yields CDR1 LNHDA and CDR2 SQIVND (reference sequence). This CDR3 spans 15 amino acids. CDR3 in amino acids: CASSKGTGGEETQYF. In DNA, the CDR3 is TGTGCCAGTAGTAAGGGGACAGGGGGCGAAGAGACCCAGTACTTC. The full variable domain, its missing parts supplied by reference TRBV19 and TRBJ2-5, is DGGITQSPKYLFRKEGQNVTLSCEQNLNHDAMYWYRQDPGQGLRLIYYSQIVNDFQKGDIAEGYSVSREKKESFPLTVTSAQKNPTAFYLCASSKGTGGEETQYFGPGTRLLVL.

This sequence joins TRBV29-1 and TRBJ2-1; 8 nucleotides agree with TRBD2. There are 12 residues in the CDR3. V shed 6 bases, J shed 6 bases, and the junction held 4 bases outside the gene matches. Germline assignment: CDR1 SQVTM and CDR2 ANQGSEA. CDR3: CSVTGTSNEQFF. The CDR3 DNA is TGCAGCGTAACCGGGACTAGCAATGAGCAGTTCTTC.

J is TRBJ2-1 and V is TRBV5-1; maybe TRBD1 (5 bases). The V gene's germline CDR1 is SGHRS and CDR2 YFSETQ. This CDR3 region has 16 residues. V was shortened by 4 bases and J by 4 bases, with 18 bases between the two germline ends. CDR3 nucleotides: TGCGCCAGCAGCGGTTGGGATCCCAGACAGTACAATGAGCAGTTCTTC. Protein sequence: CASSGWDPRQYNEQFF.

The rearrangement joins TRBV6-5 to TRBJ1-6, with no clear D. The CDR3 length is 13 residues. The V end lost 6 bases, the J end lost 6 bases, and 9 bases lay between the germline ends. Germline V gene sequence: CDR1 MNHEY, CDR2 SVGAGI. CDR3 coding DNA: TGTGCCAGCAGAACAGAAAGTAATTCACCCCTCCACTTT. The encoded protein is CASRTESNSPLHF.

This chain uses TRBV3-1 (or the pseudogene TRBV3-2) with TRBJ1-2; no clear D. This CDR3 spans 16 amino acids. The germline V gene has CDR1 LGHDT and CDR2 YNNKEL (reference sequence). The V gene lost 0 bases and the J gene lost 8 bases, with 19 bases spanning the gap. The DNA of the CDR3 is TGTGCCAGCAGCCAAGATATCGGCTTTCCGGGGTTCGGCTACACCTTC. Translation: CASSQDIGFPGFGYTF.

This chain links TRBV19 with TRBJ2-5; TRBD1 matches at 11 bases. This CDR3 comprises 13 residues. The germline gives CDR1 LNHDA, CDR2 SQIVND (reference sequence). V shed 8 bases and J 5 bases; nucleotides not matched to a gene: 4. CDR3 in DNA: TGTGCCAGTCAGAGGACAGGGGGCGAGACCCAGTACTTC. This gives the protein CASQRTGGETQYF.

The CDR3 protein is CATSRERTVGQPQHF. CDR3 bases: TGTGCCACCAGCAGAGAGAGGACAGTGGGTCAGCCCCAGCATTTT. The V and J genes are TRBV15 and TRBJ1-5; perhaps TRBD1 as D (6 bases). The CDR3 extends over 15 amino acids. Germline V CDR1 and CDR2: LNHNV, YYDKDF (reference sequence). With 0 bases removed from V and 6 bases from J, the gap between germline ends came to 12 bases.

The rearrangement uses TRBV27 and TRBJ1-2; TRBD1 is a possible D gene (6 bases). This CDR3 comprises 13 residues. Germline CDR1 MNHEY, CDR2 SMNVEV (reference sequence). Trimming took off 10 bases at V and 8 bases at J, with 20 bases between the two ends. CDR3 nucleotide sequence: TGTGCCACGCCGGGAGGGGGGCTCATCGGCTACACCTTC. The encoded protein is CATPGGGLIGYTF.

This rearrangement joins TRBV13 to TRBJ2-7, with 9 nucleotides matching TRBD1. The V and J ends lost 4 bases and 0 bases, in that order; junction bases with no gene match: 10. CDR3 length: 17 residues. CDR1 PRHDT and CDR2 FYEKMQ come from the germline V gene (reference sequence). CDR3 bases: TGTGCCAGCAGCTCCACCGGACAGGGGATTGTCTCCTACGAGCAGTACTTC. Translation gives CASSSTGQGIVSYEQYF. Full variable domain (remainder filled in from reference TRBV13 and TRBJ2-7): AAGVIQSPRHLIKEKRETATLKCYPIPRHDTVYWYQQGPGQDPQFLISFYEKMQSDKGSIPDRFSAQQFSDYHSELNMSSLELGDSALYFCASSSTGQGIVSYEQYFGPGTRLTVT.

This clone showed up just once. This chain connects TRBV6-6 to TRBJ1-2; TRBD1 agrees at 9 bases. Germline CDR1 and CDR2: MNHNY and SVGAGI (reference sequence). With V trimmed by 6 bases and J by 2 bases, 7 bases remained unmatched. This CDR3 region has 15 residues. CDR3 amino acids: CASSPQGAGNYGYTF. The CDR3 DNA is TGTGCCAGCAGCCCACAGGGGGCCGGAAACTATGGCTACACCTTC.

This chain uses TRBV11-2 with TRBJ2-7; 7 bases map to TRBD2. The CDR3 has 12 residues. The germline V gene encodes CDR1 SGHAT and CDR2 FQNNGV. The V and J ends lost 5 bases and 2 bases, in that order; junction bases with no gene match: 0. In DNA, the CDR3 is TGTGCCAGCAGCGGGGGGGCCTACGAGCAGTACTTC. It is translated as CASSGGAYEQYF.

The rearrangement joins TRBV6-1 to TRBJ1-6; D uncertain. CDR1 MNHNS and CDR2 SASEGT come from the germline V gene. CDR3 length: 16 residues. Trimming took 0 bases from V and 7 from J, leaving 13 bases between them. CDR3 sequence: CASSEAPTASNSPLHF. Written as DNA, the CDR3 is TGTGCCAGCAGTGAAGCTCCTACAGCAAGCAATTCACCCCTCCACTTT.

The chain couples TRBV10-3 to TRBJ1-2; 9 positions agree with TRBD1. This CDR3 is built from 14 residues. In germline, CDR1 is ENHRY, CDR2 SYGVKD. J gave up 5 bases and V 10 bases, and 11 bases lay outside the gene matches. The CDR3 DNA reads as TGTGCCAGCCAGACAGGGGGTGAATGGTATGGCTACACCTTC. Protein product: CASQTGGEWYGYTF.

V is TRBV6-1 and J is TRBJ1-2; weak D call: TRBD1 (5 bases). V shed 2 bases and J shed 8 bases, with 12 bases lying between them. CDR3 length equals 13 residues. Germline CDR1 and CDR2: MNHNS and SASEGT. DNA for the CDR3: TGTGCCAGCAGTGAACAGGGAATTGGGGGCTACACCTTC. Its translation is CASSEQGIGGYTF.

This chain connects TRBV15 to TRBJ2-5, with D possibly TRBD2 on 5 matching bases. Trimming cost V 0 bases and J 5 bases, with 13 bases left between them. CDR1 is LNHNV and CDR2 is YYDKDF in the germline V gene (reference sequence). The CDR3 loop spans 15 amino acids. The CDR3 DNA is TGTGCCACCAGCAGAGATCGACCGGGAAAGGAGACCCAGTACTTC. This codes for CATSRDRPGKETQYF.

The CDR3 coding sequence is TGTGCCAGCAGTGGCAACTACGAGCAGTACTTC. Residues: CASSGNYEQYF. The chain has TRBV28 and TRBJ2-7; the D is unclear. Germline-derived CDR1 and CDR2 are MDHEN and SYDVKM. The CDR3 length is 11 residues. The V end lost 5 bases, the J end lost 3 bases, and 5 bases lay between the germline ends.

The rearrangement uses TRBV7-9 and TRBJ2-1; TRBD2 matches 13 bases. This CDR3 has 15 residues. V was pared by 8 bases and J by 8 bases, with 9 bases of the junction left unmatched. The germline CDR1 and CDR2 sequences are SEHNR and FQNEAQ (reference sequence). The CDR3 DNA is TGTGCCAGCTCGCCGACTAGCGGGGGGCCATATGAGCAGTTCTTC. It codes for CASSPTSGGPYEQFF.

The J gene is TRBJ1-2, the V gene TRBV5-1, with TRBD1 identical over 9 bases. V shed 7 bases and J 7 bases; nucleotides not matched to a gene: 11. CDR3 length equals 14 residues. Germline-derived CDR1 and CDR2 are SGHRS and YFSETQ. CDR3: CASSAGTGRTGYTF. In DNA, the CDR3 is TGCGCCAGCTCTGCCGGGACAGGGAGAACTGGCTACACCTTC.